This T cell receptor (beta chain) was identified during a study of shared clonotypes between healthy human individuals. Study at large: A few men and two women, aged 18 to 49, were donors.

Investigators divided CD4+ cells into CD45RA+ naive and CD45RA-negative memory subsets. Germline assignment: CDR1 PRHDT and CDR2 FYEKMQ (reference sequence). Trimming left V 3 bases short and J 7 bases short, with 10 bases between. CDR3 length: 12 residues. How the authors handled the data: Filtering differed, since immunoSEQ gave only junction sequences and no quality scores. The method was immunoSEQ multiplex PCR; TCRdb's version includes in-frame clones alone and lacks a portion of them. The V and J calls and clone size were taken over from that table, and D and trimming were inferred from the DNA. This sample has approximately 530,000 clones, with around 96% found just once. Study results and caveats: Shared clonotypes across all four donors exceeded non-shared ones in generation probability.

Details on this clone: What it recognizes is unknown.

Specimen: naive CD4+ T cells sorted from blood. Subset: CD45RA+ positively selected. The chain is built from TRBV13 and TRBJ2-7; weak D call: TRBD1 (5 bases). The clonotype was recovered from a woman aged 25-40 years in good health. As DNA, the CDR3 is TGTGCCAGCAGCTTCGGCAGGGTAGAGCAGTACTTC. Amino acid sequence: CASSFGRVEQYF.